The clone carrying this TCR beta chain was observed many times. What it binds is unknown. V was clipped by 7 bases and J by 2 bases, with 18 bases between them. The CDR3 has 14 residues. The germline CDR1 and CDR2 sequences are SQVTM and ANQGSEA. When ophthalmopathy did not progress within 18 months, Graves' hyperthyroidism was considered stable. Clinical symptoms, serum thyroxine, TRAb, thyroid ultrasound and orbital computed tomography established diagnosis. The sample belongs to a study of T cells in Graves' hyperthyroidism and ophthalmopathy. TCR beta CDR3 regions were amplified from RNA transcripts. The TCR CDR3 first-round RT-PCR relied on the HTBI primer set. TCRdb re-called the multiplex PCR reads through MiXCR, storing one row per CDR3 protein. There are 89,000 or so distinct CDR3 sequences in the sample; around 42% occur only once, and roughly 10% lies in the top ten. General study points: Blood held most thyroid clonotypes expanded above 0.001 frequency.

The chain employs TRBV29-1 and TRBJ2-7; D might be TRBD1 (6 bases). What was sequenced was peripheral blood or thyroid tissue (not recorded which). This receptor was taken from a woman in her twenties or thirties with Graves' hyperthyroidism. The DNA of the CDR3 is TGCAGCGCATTGACAGGTTCGCTGACCTACGAGCAGTACTTC. Translating it yields CSALTGSLTYEQYF.